The T cell receptor (beta chain) under discussion was sequenced for a study of somatic mutations in cytotoxic T cells in rheumatoid arthritis. V lost 6 bases, J lost 4 bases, and 13 bases lay in between. CDR1 SGHTS and CDR2 YDEGEE come from the germline V gene. This CDR3 has 14 residues. The data were produced by immunoSEQ multiplex PCR, yet TCRdb's version contains in-frame clones alone and is incomplete. The sample consists of roughly 30,000 clones, about 88% of them appearing once. The TCR originated in an adult with rheumatoid arthritis. Sequences were obtained from CD8+ T cells sorted from blood. The chain employs TRBV5-8 and TRBJ1-4; D unresolved. The CDR3 sequence is CASIATAYNEKLFF. CDR3 sequence (DNA): TGTGCCAGCATCGCGACGGCCTATAATGAAAAACTGTTTTTT.